Listed below are T cell receptor beta chains from one sample, sequenced in a study of shared clonotypes between healthy human individuals. Profiling relied on immunoSEQ multiplex PCR, and the TCRdb table lists in-frame clones only, not all of them. The sample lists about half a million clones; 77% were seen once. The source material was PBMCs. The receptors shown here come from a woman aged 40 to 50 in good health. Some clones in this sample may be carry-over from other donors' samples. Each CDR3 is given with its conserved first and last residue. The D gene is left open where the match is weak. Size values are once, few and many counts, or a class for expanded clones, and some rows have none.

clone size	D gene	J gene	V gene	CDR3 protein	CDR3 DNA
NA	TRBD1	TRBJ1-4	TRBV9	CASSVGGTGSEKLFF	TGTGCCAGCAGCGTAGGAGGGACAGGTAGTGAAAAACTGTTTTTT
NA	TRBD1	TRBJ1-4	TRBV19	CASRKTGGDEKLFF	TGTGCCAGTAGGAAGACAGGGGGCGACGAAAAACTGTTTTTT
once	TRBD2	TRBJ2-7	TRBV30	CAWTPKVAGAYEQYF	TGTGCCTGGACCCCGAAGGTGGCGGGGGCCTACGAGCAGTACTTC
once	NA	TRBJ2-1	TRBV9	CASSVAGGNEQFF	TGTGCCAGCAGCGTAGCCGGGGGTAATGAGCAGTTCTTC
once	TRBD1	TRBJ2-5	TRBV5-1	CASSLQGNQETQYF	TGCGCCAGCAGCTTACAGGGGAACCAAGAGACCCAGTACTTC
NA	TRBD2	TRBJ2-3	TRBV6-5	CASSYMAVAGGTQYF	TGTGCCAGCAGTTACATGGCGGTAGCGGGAGGTACGCAGTATTTT
NA	NA	TRBJ2-5	TRBV5-1	CASSRTEQETQYF	TGCGCCAGCAGCAGGACAGAACAAGAGACCCAGTACTTC
NA	TRBD2	TRBJ2-7	TRBV18	CASSPPGLARSYEQYF	TGTGCCAGCTCACCACCCGGACTAGCGCGCTCCTACGAGCAGTACTTC
few	TRBD1	TRBJ1-5	TRBV4-1	CASRPVDRALVPQHF	TGCGCCAGCCGCCCGGTGGACAGGGCCTTGGTGCCCCAGCATTTT
NA	TRBD1	TRBJ2-5	TRBV7-7	CASSSGQDAETQYF	TGTGCTAGCAGCTCAGGACAGGACGCAGAGACCCAGTACTTC
NA	NA	TRBJ2-5	TRBV30	CAWSPRLETQYF	TGTGCCTGGAGCCCTAGGCTAGAGACCCAGTACTTC
NA	TRBD2	TRBJ2-5	TRBV7-9	CASSLATSGETQYF	TGTGCCAGCAGCTTAGCGACTAGCGGAGAGACCCAGTACTTC
NA	NA	TRBJ2-7	TRBV5-1	CASSSSRANYEQYF	TGCGCCAGCAGCTCATCCCGGGCAAACTACGAGCAGTACTTC
once	NA	TRBJ1-2	TRBV5-1	CASSLEGSGGGYTF	TGCGCCAGCAGCTTGGAAGGTTCCGGTGGGGGCTACACCTTC
NA	NA	TRBJ1-1	TRBV7-2	CASSTRRGNTEAFF	TGTGCCAGCAGCACTCGCAGGGGGAACACTGAAGCTTTCTTT
NA	NA	TRBJ2-4	TRBV28	CASSQLGEGAKNIQYF	TGTGCCAGCAGTCAGTTGGGGGAAGGAGCCAAAAACATTCAGTACTTC
NA	NA	TRBJ2-7	TRBV28	CASSTGGYEQYF	TGTGCCAGCAGCACCGGGGGCTACGAGCAGTACTTC
NA	NA	TRBJ2-7	TRBV6-6	CASGKGSYEQYF	TGTGCCAGCGGAAAGGGCTCCTACGAGCAGTACTTC
NA	TRBD2	TRBJ2-7	TRBV27	CASSLGSPAGEYEQYF	TGTGCCAGCAGTTTGGGGTCCCCAGCGGGAGAGTACGAGCAGTACTTC
few	NA	TRBJ1-1	TRBV29-1	CSASGGDTEAFF	TGCAGCGCCTCGGGGGGGGACACTGAAGCTTTCTTT
NA	NA	TRBJ2-5	TRBV7-8	CASRASTETQYF	TGTGCCAGCAGAGCTTCGACCGAGACCCAGTACTTC
NA	NA	TRBJ1-1	TRBV19	CASTMEGGVTEAFF	TGTGCCAGTACTATGGAGGGTGGTGTCACTGAAGCTTTCTTT
NA	TRBD1	TRBJ1-3	TRBV28	CASSSLGTDGNTIYF	TGTGCCAGCAGTTCGCTCGGGACAGATGGAAACACCATATATTTT
NA	TRBD1	TRBJ1-5	TRBV15	CATSRGGTVNSNQPQHF	TGTGCCACCAGCAGAGGGGGGACAGTCAATAGCAATCAGCCCCAGCATTTT
NA	TRBD1	TRBJ1-5	TRBV7-7	CASSSGQGQPQHF	TGTGCTAGCAGCTCGGGACAGGGCCAGCCCCAGCATTTT
once	TRBD2	TRBJ2-7	TRBV30	CAWSVLAGAYEQYF	TGTGCCTGGAGTGTACTTGCGGGAGCCTACGAGCAGTACTTC
NA	TRBD2	TRBJ2-3	TRBV7-3	CASSFVREGQTDTQYF	TGTGCCAGCAGCTTTGTGCGGGAGGGCCAGACAGATACGCAGTATTTT
NA	NA	TRBJ2-2	TRBV6-6	CASRGPNTGELFF	TGTGCCAGCAGGGGTCCCAACACCGGGGAGCTGTTTTTT
once	TRBD1	TRBJ2-2	TRBV7-9	CASSSPGQLTGELFF	TGTGCCAGCAGCTCCCCGGGACAGCTGACCGGGGAGCTGTTTTTT
NA	NA	TRBJ2-5	TRBV21-1	CASSNPGLERRKTQYF	TGTGCCAGCAGCAACCCGGGACTCGAGAGACGGAAGACCCAGTACTTC
NA	TRBD2	TRBJ2-7	TRBV5-1	CASRVGGTREQYF	TGCGCCAGCAGAGTGGGAGGGACGCGCGAGCAGTACTTC
NA	NA	TRBJ1-1	TRBV11-2	CASSLWGGVRNTEAFF	TGTGCCAGCAGCTTATGGGGTGGAGTCAGGAACACTGAAGCTTTCTTT
few	NA	TRBJ1-1	TRBV30	CAWSRTPRAFF	TGTGCCTGGAGCCGGACTCCTCGGGCTTTCTTT
NA	NA	TRBJ2-7	TRBV4-2	CASSQDQGTREQYF	TGTGCCAGCAGCCAAGATCAGGGAACGAGAGAGCAGTACTTC
few	TRBD2	TRBJ2-7	TRBV5-1	CASSLGLAGDQRSEQYF	TGCGCCAGCAGCTTGGGACTAGCGGGAGACCAGCGTAGCGAGCAGTACTTC
NA	NA	TRBJ1-3	TRBV9	CASSVVASSGNTIYF	TGTGCCAGCAGCGTAGTTGCGTCCTCTGGAAACACCATATATTTT
few	TRBD1	TRBJ2-5	TRBV7-3	CASSPLTGYETQYF	TGTGCCAGCAGCCCGTTGACAGGGTACGAGACCCAGTACTTC
many	NA	TRBJ1-4	TRBV4-2	CASSQDQGLKKLFF	TGTGCCAGCAGCCAAGACCAGGGTCTTAAAAAACTGTTTTTT
NA	NA	TRBJ2-2	TRBV7-9	CASSLQKAGELFF	TGTGCCAGCAGCTTACAAAAGGCCGGGGAGCTGTTTTTT
NA	NA	TRBJ2-1	TRBV9	CASSVGRFSYNEQFF	TGTGCCAGCAGCGTAGGCAGGTTCTCCTACAATGAGCAGTTCTTC
NA	NA	TRBJ2-2	TRBV14	CASSPLWGTGELFF	TGTGCCAGCAGTCCCCTTTGGGGAACCGGGGAGCTGTTTTTT
NA	NA	TRBJ1-5	TRBV7-9	CASSLENQPQHF	TGTGCCAGCAGCTTAGAAAATCAGCCCCAGCATTTT
NA	NA	TRBJ2-5	TRBV29-1	CSLGGTQYF	TGCAGCTTGGGGGGGACCCAGTACTTC
NA	NA	TRBJ1-2	TRBV7-9	CASSLSDSLGYTF	TGTGCCAGCAGCTTATCCGACAGCCTAGGCTACACCTTC
few	NA	TRBJ1-4	TRBV6-6	CASSYRREGAWEKLFF	TGTGCCAGCAGTTACCGGCGAGAGGGCGCTTGGGAAAAACTGTTTTTT
NA	NA	TRBJ2-1	TRBV2	CASTKTRFTYNEQFF	TGTGCCAGCACCAAGACTAGATTCACCTACAATGAGCAGTTCTTC
NA	TRBD2	TRBJ2-2	TRBV7-3	CASSPSGGGTGELFF	TGTGCCAGCAGCCCATCGGGAGGGGGCACCGGGGAGCTGTTTTTT
NA	NA	TRBJ1-4	TRBV15	CATSREGRANEKLFF	TGTGCCACCAGCAGAGAAGGGCGCGCTAATGAAAAACTGTTTTTT
NA	TRBD1	TRBJ1-1	TRBV11-2	CASSLERTGAEAFF	TGTGCCAGCAGCTTAGAAAGGACAGGGGCTGAAGCTTTCTTT
few	NA	TRBJ2-7	TRBV7-9	CASSSTDRDEQYF	TGTGCCAGCAGTTCGACGGACAGAGACGAGCAGTACTTC
NA	NA	TRBJ2-3	TRBV5-6	CASEETASTDTQYF	TGTGCCAGCGAGGAAACAGCTAGCACAGATACGCAGTATTTT
NA	TRBD2	TRBJ2-2	TRBV18	CASSPRLAGTGELFF	TGTGCCAGCTCACCACGCCTAGCGGGGACCGGGGAGCTGTTTTTT
NA	NA	TRBJ1-4	TRBV11-1	CASSPGTPGNEKLFF	TGTGCCAGCAGCCCCGGGACTCCAGGAAATGAAAAACTGTTTTTT
once	TRBD1	TRBJ1-1	TRBV28	CASSLWRTGNTEAFF	TGTGCCAGCAGTTTATGGCGGACAGGGAACACTGAAGCTTTCTTT
NA	NA	TRBJ1-1	TRBV2	CASSGTGGFTEAFF	TGTGCCAGCAGTGGAACGGGGGGCTTCACTGAAGCTTTCTTT
NA	NA	TRBJ2-1	TRBV10-1	CASSVGRTNEQFF	TGCGCCAGCAGTGTTGGGAGAACCAATGAGCAGTTCTTC
NA	NA	TRBJ2-2	TRBV27	CASSVRQNTGELFF	TGTGCCAGCAGTGTCAGACAGAACACCGGGGAGCTGTTTTTT